This T cell receptor (beta chain) was identified during a study of blood T cells in healthy people across ages. Ten or more counts support this clonotype. Looked up from germline, CDR1 is SGHRS and CDR2 is YFSETQ. Trimming pared 4 bases from V and 1 base from J, leaving 14 bases between. The CDR3 runs 15 residues. Using a J-beta primer mix together with a sample-barcoded 5' primer, a second PCR was run for roughly 6 to 12 cycles. TCRdb used MiXCR to reprocess the 5' RACE reads, holding one entry per CDR3 protein. The table shows over 950,000 distinct CDR3 sequences, with approximately 50% occurring only once.

The sequence derives from a woman in her fifties or sixties in good health. This chain connects TRBV5-1 to TRBJ2-5, with a tentative D call TRBD2 (6 bases). The sequenced sample consisted of blood. The CDR3 DNA follows: TGCGCCAGCAGCGCCAATGCGGGATCCCAAGAGACCCAGTACTTC. This gives the protein CASSANAGSQETQYF. The full variable domain, rest sourced from reference TRBV5-1 and TRBJ2-5, is KAGVTQTPRYLIKTRGQQVTLSCSPISGHRSVSWYQQTPGQGLQFLFEYFSETQRNKGNFPGRFSGRQFSNSRSEMNVSTLELGDSALYLCASSANAGSQETQYFGPGTRLLVL.